Listed below are T cell receptor beta chains from one sample, sequenced in a study of cytomegalovirus exposure and HLA in healthy donors. Clones were read by immunoSEQ multiplex PCR, and TCRdb kept only the in-frame ones, dropping some. In the table there are about 80,000 clones, approximately 66% of which are singletons. The sequenced material came from PBMCs. These receptors all come from a male donor in good health and CMV-seropositive. Both conserved end residues are part of each CDR3. The order of the fields is D gene, J gene, clone size, V gene, CDR3 DNA, CDR3 protein. D genes are given only for firm matches. Size is omitted from some rows. Given values are once, few, many or a class for expanded clones.

>.|TRBJ2-2|few|TRBV5-6
TGTGCCAGCAGCTTGAGGGGGACGAACACCGGGGAGCTGTTTTTT
CASSLRGTNTGELFF
>.|TRBJ1-5|.|TRBV19
TGTGCCAGTCGCATTTCAGGGGGCAATCAGCCCCAGCATTTT
CASRISGGNQPQHF
>.|TRBJ2-3|.|TRBV2
TGTGCCAGTTCCCGGGAAGGGTTCAGCACAGATACGCAGTATTTT
CASSREGFSTDTQYF
>.|TRBJ1-2|.|TRBV7-3
TGTGCCAGCAGCTTAACGGAGGGAGGGTATGGCTACACCTTC
CASSLTEGGYGYTF
>TRBD2|TRBJ2-7|.|TRBV15
TGTGCCACCAGCCCTGCTAGCGGGAGTACCTACGAGCAGTACTTC
CATSPASGSTYEQYF
>TRBD1|TRBJ2-3|.|TRBV29-1
TGCAGCGTGCAGGGGGAGCTCGAACCAGAAGCGGCTAGCACAGATACGCAGTATTTT
CSVQGELEPEAASTDTQYF
>.|TRBJ1-2|.|TRBV4-2
TGTGCCAGCAGCCAAGACAGGGCCGGCTATGGCTACACCTTC
CASSQDRAGYGYTF
>TRBD2|TRBJ2-2|.|TRBV5-6
TGTGCCAGCAGACTCGGGGGGGCAGGGGAGCTGTTTTTT
CASRLGGAGELFF
>TRBD1|TRBJ2-5|.|TRBV5-1
TGCGCCAGCAGCTTGGGGGACAGGGAAGAGACCCAGTACTTC
CASSLGDREETQYF
>TRBD2|TRBJ2-2|few|TRBV10-3
TGTGCCAACAATGGGGGGGACGGGGAGCTGTTTTTT
CANNGGDGELFF
>.|TRBJ1-5|.|TRBV30
TGTGCCTGGAGTGTTGGCTATCAGCCCCAGCATTTT
CAWSVGYQPQHF
>TRBD1|TRBJ1-2|once|TRBV19
TGTGCCAGCCGTCCCGGGACAGGGGGGTCCTATGGCTACACCTTC
CASRPGTGGSYGYTF
>TRBD1|TRBJ2-5|many|TRBV5-6
TGTGCCAGCAGGGGCGGGGACAGGTTCCAAGAGACCCAGTACTTC
CASRGGDRFQETQYF
>.|TRBJ2-2|.|TRBV10-3
TGTGCCATCAAAGGGGATACCGGGGAGCTGTTTTTT
CAIKGDTGELFF
>TRBD2|TRBJ2-2|.|TRBV18
TGTGCCAGCTCACCGACTAGCGGGGGGGCGGGCACCGGGGAGCTGTTTTTT
CASSPTSGGAGTGELFF
>TRBD1|TRBJ2-5|.|TRBV28
TGTGCCAGCAGTTTCGGACAGGGCGGGTTCCAAGAGACCCAGTACTTC
CASSFGQGGFQETQYF
>TRBD1|TRBJ2-1|.|TRBV18
TGTGCCAGCTCACCGGGACAGGGTTATGAGCAGTTCTTC
CASSPGQGYEQFF
>TRBD2|TRBJ2-1|once|TRBV28
TGTGCCAGCAGTCCCCAACCCTTAGCGGGGGGCCTCTACAATGAGCAGTTCTTC
CASSPQPLAGGLYNEQFF
>.|TRBJ2-7|.|TRBV30
TGTGCCTGGCTAGCGCGCCACGAGCAGTACTTC
CAWLARHEQYF
>.|TRBJ2-2|.|TRBV7-8
TGTGCCAGCAGCTTAGCTCGCAGGGACACCGGGGAGCTGTTTTTT
CASSLARRDTGELFF
>.|TRBJ2-5|.|TRBV7-3
TGTGCCAGCAGCTCCTCGGGGGGCTCAGAGACCCAGTACTTC
CASSSSGGSETQYF
>TRBD2|TRBJ2-3|.|TRBV6-1
TGTGCCATGGGAGGGCGTGGCGCAGATACGCAGTATTTT
CAMGGRGADTQYF
>TRBD1|TRBJ1-3|.|TRBV6-6
TGTGCCAGCAGTTACTCTGGGACAGGGGGGAACACCATATATTTT
CASSYSGTGGNTIYF
>TRBD1|TRBJ2-5|.|TRBV7-3
TGTACCAGCAGCCAAACGACAGGGAGAGGAGAGACCCAGTACTTC
CTSSQTTGRGETQYF
>.|TRBJ2-1|.|TRBV11-2
TGTGCCAGCAGCTTGACTTTAAGCTCCTACAATGAGCAGTTCTTC
CASSLTLSSYNEQFF
>TRBD2|TRBJ2-3|.|TRBV5-6
TGTGCCAGCAGCCTGGGGACTAGCGGGAGCACAGATACGCAGTATTTT
CASSLGTSGSTDTQYF
>TRBD1|TRBJ1-2|.|TRBV5-6
TGTGCCAGCAGCACCGGGACAGTCTATGGCTACACCTTC
CASSTGTVYGYTF
>TRBD2|TRBJ2-3|.|TRBV7-2
TGTGCCAGCAGCTTAGAGCGAAGCGGCGGGAGGGCCGGAGATACGCAGTATTTT
CASSLERSGGRAGDTQYF
>.|TRBJ1-1|.|TRBV19
TGTGCCAGTAGCCGACAGGCCCTGAACACTGAAGCTTTCTTT
CASSRQALNTEAFF
>.|TRBJ2-7|few|TRBV19
TGTGCCAGTAGTAACGCGCCATACGAGCAGTACTTC
CASSNAPYEQYF